This T cell receptor beta chain came from a study of T cells in Graves' hyperthyroidism and ophthalmopathy. Study results and caveats: The model identified upcoming ophthalmopathy a median approximately six months ahead of onset. Most clonotypes that expanded in the thyroid above 0.001 also showed up in blood.

There are 15 residues in the CDR3. The V gene end was trimmed by 6 bases and the J gene end by 9 bases; junction bases not matched to a gene: 10. Germline-derived CDR1 and CDR2 are MNHNS and SASEGT. The diagnoses drew upon clinical symptoms, serum thyroxine and TRAb, thyroid ultrasound and orbital computed tomography. Out of approximately 10 ml of fresh peripheral blood came the PBMCs. TCR beta CDR3 sequences were amplified from RNA transcripts. The TCR CDR3 first-round RT-PCR relied on the HTBI primer set. TCRdb itself ran the multiplex PCR reads through MiXCR, one entry per CDR3 protein. The repertoire consists of 300,000 to 400,000 distinct CDR3 sequences, with approximately 22% occurring once and the leading ten covering around half. Comment on this clonotype: Its matching antigen is unknown.

V and J are TRBV6-1 and TRBJ1-6, with 8 positions matching TRBD1. Sequenced: blood. This TCR was sampled from a woman between 45 and 65 years old with Graves' hyperthyroidism. The CDR3 protein is CASRSTGTGFSPLHF. The CDR3 DNA is TGTGCCAGCAGGTCAACCGGGACAGGTTTTTCACCCCTCCACTTT.